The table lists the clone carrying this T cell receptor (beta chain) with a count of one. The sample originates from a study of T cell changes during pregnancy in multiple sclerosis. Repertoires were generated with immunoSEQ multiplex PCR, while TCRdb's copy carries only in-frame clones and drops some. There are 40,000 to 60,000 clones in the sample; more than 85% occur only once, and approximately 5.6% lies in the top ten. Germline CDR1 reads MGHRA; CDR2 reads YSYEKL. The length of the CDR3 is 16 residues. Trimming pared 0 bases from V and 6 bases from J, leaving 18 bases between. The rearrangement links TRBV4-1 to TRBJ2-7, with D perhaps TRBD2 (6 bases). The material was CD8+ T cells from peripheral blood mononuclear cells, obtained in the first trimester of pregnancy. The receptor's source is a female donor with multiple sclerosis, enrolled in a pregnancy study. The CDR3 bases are TGCGCCAGCAGCCAAGAGAGGGGACTCACCTCTCCCGAGCAGTACTTC. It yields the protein CASSQERGLTSPEQYF.